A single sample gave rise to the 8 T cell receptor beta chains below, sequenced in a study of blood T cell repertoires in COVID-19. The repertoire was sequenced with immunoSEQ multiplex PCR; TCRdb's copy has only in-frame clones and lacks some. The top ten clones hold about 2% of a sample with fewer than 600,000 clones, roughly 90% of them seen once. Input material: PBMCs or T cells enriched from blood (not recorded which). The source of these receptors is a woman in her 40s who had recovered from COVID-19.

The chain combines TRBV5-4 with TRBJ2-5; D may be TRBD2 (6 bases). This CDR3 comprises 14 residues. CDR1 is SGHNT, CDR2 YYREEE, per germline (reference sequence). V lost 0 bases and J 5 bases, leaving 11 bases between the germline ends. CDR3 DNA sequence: TGTGCCAGCAGCTTGGGAAGCGGGTGGGAGACCCAGTACTTC. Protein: CASSLGSGWETQYF. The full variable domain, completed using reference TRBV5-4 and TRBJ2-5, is ETGVTQSPTHLIKTRGQQVTLRCSSQSGHNTVSWYQQALGQGPQFIFQYYREEENGRGNFPPRFSGLQFPNYSSELNVNALELDDSALYLCASSLGSGWETQYFGPGTRLLVL.

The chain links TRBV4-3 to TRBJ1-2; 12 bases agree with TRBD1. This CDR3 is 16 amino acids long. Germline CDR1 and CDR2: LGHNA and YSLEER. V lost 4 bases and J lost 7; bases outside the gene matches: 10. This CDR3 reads CASSRTAGTGGGGYTF. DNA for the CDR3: TGCGCCAGCAGCCGAACCGCTGGGACAGGGGGCGGTGGCTACACCTTC.

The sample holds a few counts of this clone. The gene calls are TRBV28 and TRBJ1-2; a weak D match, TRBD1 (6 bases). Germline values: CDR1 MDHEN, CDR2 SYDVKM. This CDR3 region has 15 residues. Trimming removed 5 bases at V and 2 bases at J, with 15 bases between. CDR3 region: CASSVAGTQNYGYTF. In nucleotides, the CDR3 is TGTGCCAGCAGTGTCGCCGGGACACAAAACTATGGCTACACCTTC.

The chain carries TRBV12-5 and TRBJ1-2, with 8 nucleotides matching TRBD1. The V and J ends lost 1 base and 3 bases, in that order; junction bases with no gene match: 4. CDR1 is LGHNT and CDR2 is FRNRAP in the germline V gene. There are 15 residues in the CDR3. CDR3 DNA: TGTGCTAGTGGTTTGGGGGACAGGATTTACTATGGCTACACCTTC. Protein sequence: CASGLGDRIYYGYTF.

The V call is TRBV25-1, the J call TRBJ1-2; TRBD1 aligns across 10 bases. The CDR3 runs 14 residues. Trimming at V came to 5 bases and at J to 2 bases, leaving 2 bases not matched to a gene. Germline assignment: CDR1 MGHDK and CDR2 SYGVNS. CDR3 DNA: TGTGCCAGCAGTAAGGACAGGGGGAACTATGGCTACACCTTC. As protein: CASSKDRGNYGYTF.

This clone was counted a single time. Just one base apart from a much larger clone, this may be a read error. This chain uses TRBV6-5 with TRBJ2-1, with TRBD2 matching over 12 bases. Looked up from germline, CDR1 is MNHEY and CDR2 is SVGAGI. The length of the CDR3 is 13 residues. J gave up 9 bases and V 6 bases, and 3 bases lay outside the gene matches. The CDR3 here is CASRLAGGGEQFF. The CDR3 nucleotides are TGTGCCAGCAGACTAGCGGGAGGTGGTGAGCAGTTCTTC.

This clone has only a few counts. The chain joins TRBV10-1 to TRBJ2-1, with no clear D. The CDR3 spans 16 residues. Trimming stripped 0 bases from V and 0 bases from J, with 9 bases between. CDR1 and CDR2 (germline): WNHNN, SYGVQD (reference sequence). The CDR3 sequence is CASSESIALSYNEQFF. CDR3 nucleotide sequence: TGCGCCAGCAGTGAGTCGATAGCCCTCTCCTACAATGAGCAGTTCTTC.

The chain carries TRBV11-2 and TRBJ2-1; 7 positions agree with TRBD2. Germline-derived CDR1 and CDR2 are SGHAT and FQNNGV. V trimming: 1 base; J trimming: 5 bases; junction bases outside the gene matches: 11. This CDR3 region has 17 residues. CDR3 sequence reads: CASSLGLASGLHNEQFF. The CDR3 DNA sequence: TGTGCCAGCAGCTTAGGTCTGGCTAGCGGATTACACAATGAGCAGTTCTTC.